Shown below are 10 T cell receptor beta chains from a single sample sequenced in a study of blood T cells in healthy people across ages. Sample-barcoded 5' priming and a J-beta primer mix drove a second PCR of roughly 7 to 11 cycles. Each CDR3 protein is one row after TCRdb ran MiXCR on the 5' RACE reads. The sample consists of roughly 1 million distinct CDR3 sequences, around 27% of them appearing once. The sample also formed part of further work on T cells of mothers and their children.

The sequenced sample consisted of blood. The origin of the receptors is a girl aged 2 to 10 in good health.

This clonotype was recorded a few times. The J gene is TRBJ1-1, the V gene TRBV20-1; weak D call: TRBD1 (6 bases). V was trimmed by 6 bases and J by 5 bases, leaving 19 bases between them. Germline V gives CDR1 DFQATT, CDR2 SNEGSKA (reference sequence). The CDR3 is 14 residues long. The CDR3 loop is CSARVQGGRTEAFF. The CDR3 DNA reads TGCAGTGCGAGGGTACAAGGGGGTCGGACTGAAGCTTTCTTT.

The gene calls are TRBV12-5 and TRBJ2-5; D possibly uses TRBD1 or TRBD2 (5 bases each). CDR1 and CDR2 from the germline V gene are LGHNT and FRNRAP. The CDR3 runs to 14 residues. V lost 6 bases and J lost 2, with 13 bases in between. The CDR3 region has the DNA TGTGCTAGTGGCCTAACAGGAGGTCAAGAGACCCAGTACTTC. Translated, it gives CASGLTGGQETQYF. The whole variable domain, filled in from reference TRBV12-5 and TRBJ2-5, reads DARVTQTPRHKVTEMGQEVTMRCQPILGHNTVFWYRQTMMQGLELLAYFRNRAPLDDSGMPKDRFSAEMPDATLATLKIQPSEPRDSAVYFCASGLTGGQETQYFGPGTRLLVL.

This clonotype has just a few counts. The chain recombines TRBV9 with TRBJ1-3; no clear D gene. The CDR3 consists of 12 residues. The germline V gene encodes CDR1 SGDLS and CDR2 YYNGEE. V lost 0 bases to trimming and J lost 9 bases, with 7 bases between them. CDR3 DNA: TGTGCCAGCAGCGTAGGAGAAAGCACCATATATTTT. Translating it yields CASSVGESTIYF.

This clonotype was recorded a few times. V and J are TRBV12-3 or TRBV12-4 and TRBJ2-1; D gene ambiguous. This CDR3 is built from 12 residues. V was pared by 5 bases and J by 6 bases, with 8 bases between. CDR3 residues: CASSHSSNEQFF. The CDR3 region has the DNA TGTGCCAGCAGTCACAGCAGCAATGAGCAGTTCTTC.

This clonotype was counted between two and nine times. The junction does not match germline at one end; this may be a read error. The gene calls are TRBV29-1 and TRBJ2-5, with 14 bases matching TRBD2. The CDR3 spans 14 residues. Germline V gene data show CDR1 as SQVTM and CDR2 as ANQGSEA. The CDR3 bases are TGCAGCGTTGAAACCCGACTAGCGGGAGGGCCCCCGTTCTTC. This translates into CSVETRLAGGPPFF.

This clonotype was seen more than once but under ten times. This chain connects TRBV15 to TRBJ1-1, with no clear D. The germline V and J ends were trimmed by 1 base and 8 bases, with 11 bases remaining between them. Per the germline V gene, CDR1 is LNHNV and CDR2 is YYDKDF (reference sequence). The CDR3 is 13 amino acids. The CDR3 protein is CATSRGGVEEAFF. Written as DNA, the CDR3 is TGTGCCACCAGCAGAGGTGGGGTAGAAGAAGCTTTCTTT.

The genes are TRBV4-3 and TRBJ1-6; D is undetermined. The CDR3 has 14 residues. V lost 2 bases to trimming and J lost 9 bases, with 11 bases between them. Germline CDR1 is LGHNA and CDR2 is YSLEER. CDR3 sequence: CASSQLSGSSPLHF. CDR3 sequence (DNA): TGCGCCAGCAGCCAACTCTCCGGAAGTTCACCCCTCCACTTT.

This chain connects TRBV6-2 or TRBV6-3 to TRBJ1-2, with TRBD1 identical over 7 bases. This CDR3 contains 12 residues. The V gene end was trimmed by 5 bases and the J gene end by 6 bases; junction bases not matched to a gene: 3. The germline V gene encodes CDR1 MNHEY and CDR2 SVGEGT. The CDR3 here is CASSGGQDGYTF. In DNA form, the CDR3 reads TGTGCCAGCAGTGGAGGACAGGATGGCTACACCTTC.

This clonotype was seen ten or more times. This CDR3 is CSASLAGAETQYF. CDR3 nucleotides: TGCAGTGCTAGTCTAGCGGGGGCAGAGACCCAGTACTTC. This rearrangement joins TRBV20-1 to TRBJ2-5; 10 bases agree with TRBD2. Looked up from germline, CDR1 is DFQATT and CDR2 is SNEGSKA (reference sequence). Trimming at V came to 3 bases and at J to 4 bases, leaving 2 bases not matched to a gene. CDR3 length: 13 residues.

This chain connects TRBV20-1 to TRBJ2-7, with 7 bases matching TRBD1. The CDR3 length is 13 residues. Germline loops: CDR1 DFQATT, CDR2 SNEGSKA (reference sequence). Trimming took 3 bases from V and 1 from J; bases not matched to a gene: 3. The CDR3 region has the DNA TGCAGTGCTAGTAAGGGACAGTCCTACGAGCAGTACTTC. It yields the protein CSASKGQSYEQYF.